This T cell receptor beta chain was sequenced for a study of blood T cell repertoires in COVID-19. Overall study: Specimens from acute and convalescent COVID-19 originated in the United States, Italy and Spain.

The method was immunoSEQ multiplex PCR; TCRdb's version includes in-frame clones alone and lacks a portion of them. The data show 300,000 or so clones, just under 90% seen once. CDR3 length equals 15 residues. The V end was cut by 1 base, the J end by 2 bases, with 10 bases between. Germline V gives CDR1 SGDLS, CDR2 YYNGEE. This clone has a single count. Ages ranged from about 18 to 100 years, with residence in fewer than 25 US areas. Someone with COVID-19 had been met by exposed participants within 2 weeks before study entry. Source material: PBMCs or T cells enriched from blood (not recorded which). This clonotype was sampled from a woman in her fifties or sixties who had been exposed to COVID-19. The chain is built from TRBV9 and TRBJ1-3, with D possibly TRBD1 on 5 matching bases. CDR3 sequence (DNA): TGTGCCAGCAGCGTACAGGGTCCGGCTGGAAACACCATATATTTT. It codes for CASSVQGPAGNTIYF.